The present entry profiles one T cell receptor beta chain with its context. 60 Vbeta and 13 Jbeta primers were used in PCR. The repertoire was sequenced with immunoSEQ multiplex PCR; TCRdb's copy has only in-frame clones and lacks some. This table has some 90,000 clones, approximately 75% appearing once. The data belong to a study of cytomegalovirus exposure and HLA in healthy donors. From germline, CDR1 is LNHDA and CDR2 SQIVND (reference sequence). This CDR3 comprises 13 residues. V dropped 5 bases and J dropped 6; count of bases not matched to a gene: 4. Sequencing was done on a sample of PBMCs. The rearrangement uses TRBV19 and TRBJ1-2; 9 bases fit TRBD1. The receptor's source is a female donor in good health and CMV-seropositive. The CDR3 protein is CASSRTGADGYTF. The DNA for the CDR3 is TGTGCCAGTAGTCGGACAGGGGCGGATGGCTACACCTTC.